Listed below are T cell receptor beta chains from one sample, sequenced in a study of blood T cell repertoires in COVID-19. Here immunoSEQ multiplex PCR was the method, and the copy in TCRdb shows in-frame clones only, minus some. The data show approximately 160,000 clones, with around 80% seen just once and 3.6% held by the top ten. The sequenced material came from PBMCs or T cells enriched from blood (not recorded which). Source of these receptors: a woman aged 45-65 years in a cohort exposed to, infected with or recovered from COVID-19 (not recorded which). CDR3s include the opening cysteine and the closing phenylalanine or tryptophan.

CDR3aa	v_gene	j_gene
CASSYPAGEGQETQYF	TRBV6-5	TRBJ2-5
CASSQYPADNSYEQYF	TRBV4-1	TRBJ2-7
CSTRQGDGELFF	TRBV29-1	TRBJ2-2
CASSLGQPNTEAFF	TRBV7-9	TRBJ1-1
CASSVRGGVPGELFF	TRBV2	TRBJ2-2
CASTPGQRVTEAFF	TRBV19	TRBJ1-1
CASSAYGGASGNDEQFF	TRBV9	TRBJ2-1
CASTRGHPNTEAFF	TRBV5-5	TRBJ1-1
CASSLSRRGSGYTF	TRBV28	TRBJ1-2
CASSQELAGGHSRSYNEQFF	TRBV4-3	TRBJ2-1
CASSLGGLLNEKLFF	TRBV5-5	TRBJ1-4
CASSLGYGQPQHF	TRBV4-3	TRBJ1-5
CASSQPDRDEQYF	TRBV16	TRBJ2-7
CASSFLAGGRYEQFF	TRBV28	TRBJ2-1
CASSSTGSYGYTF	TRBV5-6	TRBJ1-2
CASRLEVDLSGANVLTF	TRBV2	TRBJ2-6
CATSDQGTSGGGETQYF	TRBV24-1	TRBJ2-5
CASRRGEQLPYEQYF	TRBV7-2	TRBJ2-7
CASSSGLANTGELFF	TRBV7-2	TRBJ2-2
CATSDIKGWEFF	TRBV24-1	TRBJ2-1
CASSLDGIGQPQHF	TRBV5-1	TRBJ1-5
CASSPYRTGSNEQFF	TRBV19	TRBJ2-1
CASSAGTGAYGYTF	TRBV7-2	TRBJ1-2
CASSESRQLYSNQPQHF	TRBV6-2/TRBV6-3	TRBJ1-5
CASRGWRERETQYF	TRBV7-9	TRBJ2-5
CASRLSGVPHEQYF	TRBV6-5	TRBJ2-7
CSVPFSQTDTQYF	TRBV29-1	TRBJ2-3
CASSTWDRVQFF	TRBV7-2	TRBJ2-1
CASRLARSYEQYF	TRBV27	TRBJ2-7
CAIRSGTGGADTQYF	TRBV10-3	TRBJ2-3
CASSFPGQGGNEQFF	TRBV7-9	TRBJ2-1
CASRANTEAFF	TRBV10-2	TRBJ1-1
CASSETWGDLFF	TRBV6-6	TRBJ2-1
CASSLRDRPSYEQYF	TRBV5-6	TRBJ2-7
CSASFGGQGAGGYTF	TRBV20-1	TRBJ1-2
CASEASGMGETQYF	TRBV5-1	TRBJ2-5